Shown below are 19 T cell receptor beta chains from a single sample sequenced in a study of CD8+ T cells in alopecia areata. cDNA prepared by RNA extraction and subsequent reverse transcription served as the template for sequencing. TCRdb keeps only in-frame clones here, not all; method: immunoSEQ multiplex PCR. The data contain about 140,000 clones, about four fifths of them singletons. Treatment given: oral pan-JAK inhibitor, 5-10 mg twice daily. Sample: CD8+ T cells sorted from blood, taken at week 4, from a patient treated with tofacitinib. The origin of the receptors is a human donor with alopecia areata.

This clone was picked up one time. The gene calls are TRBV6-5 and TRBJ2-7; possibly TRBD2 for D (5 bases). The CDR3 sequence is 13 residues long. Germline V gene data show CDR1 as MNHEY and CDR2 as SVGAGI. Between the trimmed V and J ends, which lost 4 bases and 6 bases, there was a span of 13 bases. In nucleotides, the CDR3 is TGTGCCAGCAGTTCTGGAGCGGTTCGCGAGCAGTACTTC. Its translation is CASSSGAVREQYF.

The CDR3 is CASSQAALDTQYF. The DNA of the CDR3 is TGCGCCAGCAGCCAAGCCGCTTTGGATACGCAGTATTTT. V is TRBV4-1 and J is TRBJ2-3; D gene unclear. This CDR3 contains 13 residues. V was cut by 1 base and J by 6 bases, with 8 bases left in between. Germline-derived CDR1 and CDR2 are MGHRA and YSYEKL.

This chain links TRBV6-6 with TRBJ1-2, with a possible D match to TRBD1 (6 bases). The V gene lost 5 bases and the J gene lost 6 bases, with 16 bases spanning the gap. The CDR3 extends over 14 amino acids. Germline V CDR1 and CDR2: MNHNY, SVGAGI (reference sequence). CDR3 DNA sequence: TGTGCCAGCAGTCCCTTAGGGGGGGAGGATGGCTACACCTTC. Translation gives CASSPLGGEDGYTF.

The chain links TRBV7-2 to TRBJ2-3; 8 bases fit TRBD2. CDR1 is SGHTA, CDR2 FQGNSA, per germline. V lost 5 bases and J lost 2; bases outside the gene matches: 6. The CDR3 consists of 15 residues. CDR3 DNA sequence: TGTGCCAGCAGCAACAGCGGGGGCGTCACAGATACGCAGTATTTT. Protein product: CASSNSGGVTDTQYF.

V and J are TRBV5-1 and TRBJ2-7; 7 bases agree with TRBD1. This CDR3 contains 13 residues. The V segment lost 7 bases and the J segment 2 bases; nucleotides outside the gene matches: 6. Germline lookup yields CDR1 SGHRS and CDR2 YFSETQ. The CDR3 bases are TGCGCCAGCGAAGGGGACAGTCCCTACGAGCAGTACTTC. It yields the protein CASEGDSPYEQYF.

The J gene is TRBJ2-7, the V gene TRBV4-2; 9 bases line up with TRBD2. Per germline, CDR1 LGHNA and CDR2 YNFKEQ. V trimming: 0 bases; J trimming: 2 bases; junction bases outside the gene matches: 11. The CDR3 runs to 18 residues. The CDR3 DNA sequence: TGTGCCAGCAGCCAAGAGCAACCTAGCGGGGAGTCGGCCTACGAGCAGTACTTC. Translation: CASSQEQPSGESAYEQYF.

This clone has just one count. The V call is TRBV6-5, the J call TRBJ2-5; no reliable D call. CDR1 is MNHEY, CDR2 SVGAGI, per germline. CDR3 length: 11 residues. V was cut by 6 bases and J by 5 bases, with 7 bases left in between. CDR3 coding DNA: TGTGCCAGCAGCCCTGGGGAGACCCAGTACTTC. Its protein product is CASSPGETQYF.

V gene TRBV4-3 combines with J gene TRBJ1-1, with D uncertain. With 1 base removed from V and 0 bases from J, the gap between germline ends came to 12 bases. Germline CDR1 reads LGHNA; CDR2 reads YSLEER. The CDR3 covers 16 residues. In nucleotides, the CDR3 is TGCGCCAGCAGCCAAGGCCACACAGCGATGAACACTGAAGCTTTCTTT. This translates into CASSQGHTAMNTEAFF.

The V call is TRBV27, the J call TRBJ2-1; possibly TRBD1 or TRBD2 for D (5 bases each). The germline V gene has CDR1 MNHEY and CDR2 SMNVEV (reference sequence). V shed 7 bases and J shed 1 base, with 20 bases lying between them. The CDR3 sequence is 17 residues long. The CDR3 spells CASTQGPARGSYNEQFF. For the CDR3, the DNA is TGTGCCAGCACCCAGGGCCCGGCTAGAGGGTCCTACAATGAGCAGTTCTTC.

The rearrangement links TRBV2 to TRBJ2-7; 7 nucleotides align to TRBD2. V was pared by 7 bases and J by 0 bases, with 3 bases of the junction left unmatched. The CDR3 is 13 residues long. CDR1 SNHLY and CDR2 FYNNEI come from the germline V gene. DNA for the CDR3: TGTGCCAGCATGGGGGAGGGCTCCTACGAGCAGTACTTC. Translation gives CASMGEGSYEQYF.

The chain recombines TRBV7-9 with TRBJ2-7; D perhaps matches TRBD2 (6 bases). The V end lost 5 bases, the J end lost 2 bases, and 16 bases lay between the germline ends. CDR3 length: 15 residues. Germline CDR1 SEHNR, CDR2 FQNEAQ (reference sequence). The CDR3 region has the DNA TGTGCCAGCAGCCCCGCGGGGAGCGGCCCCTACGAGCAGTACTTC. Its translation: CASSPAGSGPYEQYF.

The CDR3 sequence: CAWGIADEQYF. The CDR3, as DNA: TGTGCCTGGGGTATCGCCGACGAGCAGTACTTC. The chain links TRBV30 to TRBJ2-7, with D unresolved. V was trimmed by 5 bases and J by 5 bases, leaving 10 bases between them. This CDR3 is 11 amino acids long. CDR1 and CDR2 (germline): GTSNPN, SVGIG (reference sequence).

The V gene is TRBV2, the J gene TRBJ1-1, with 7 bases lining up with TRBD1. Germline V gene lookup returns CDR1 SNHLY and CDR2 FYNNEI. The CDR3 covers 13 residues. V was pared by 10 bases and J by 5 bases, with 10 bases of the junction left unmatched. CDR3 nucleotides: TGTGCCATAGGAGACAGGGAAGGGACTGAAGCTTTCTTT. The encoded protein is CAIGDREGTEAFF.

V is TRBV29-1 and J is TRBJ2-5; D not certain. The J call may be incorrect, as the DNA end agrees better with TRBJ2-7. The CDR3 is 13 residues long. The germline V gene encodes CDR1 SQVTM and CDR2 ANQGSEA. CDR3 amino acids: CSVVGWDSYEQYF. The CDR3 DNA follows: TGCAGCGTTGTTGGCTGGGATTCCTACGAGCAGTACTTC.

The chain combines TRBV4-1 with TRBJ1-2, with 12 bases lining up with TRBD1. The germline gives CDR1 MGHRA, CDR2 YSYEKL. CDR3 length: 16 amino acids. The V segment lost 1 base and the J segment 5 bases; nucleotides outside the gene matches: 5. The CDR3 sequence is CASSQVVGQGAYGYTF. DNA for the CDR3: TGCGCCAGCAGCCAAGTGGTGGGACAGGGGGCTTATGGCTACACCTTC.

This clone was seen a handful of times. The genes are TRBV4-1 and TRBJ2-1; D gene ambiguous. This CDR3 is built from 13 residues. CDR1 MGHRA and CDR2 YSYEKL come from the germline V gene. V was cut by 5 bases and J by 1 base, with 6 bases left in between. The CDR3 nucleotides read TGCGCCAGCAGCTGGGGATCCTACAATGAGCAGTTCTTC. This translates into CASSWGSYNEQFF.

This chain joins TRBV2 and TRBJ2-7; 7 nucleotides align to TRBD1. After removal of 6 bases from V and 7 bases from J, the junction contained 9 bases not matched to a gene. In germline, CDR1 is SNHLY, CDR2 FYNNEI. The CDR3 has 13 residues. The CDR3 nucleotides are TGTGCCAGCAGCCCCTTCTGGGACAGAGAGCAGTACTTC. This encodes CASSPFWDREQYF.

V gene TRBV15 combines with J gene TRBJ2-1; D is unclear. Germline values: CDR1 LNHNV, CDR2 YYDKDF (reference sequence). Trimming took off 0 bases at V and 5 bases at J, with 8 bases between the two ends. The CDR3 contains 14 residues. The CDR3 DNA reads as TGTGCCACCAGCAGAGATCTGGCAGACAATGAGCAGTTCTTC. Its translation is CATSRDLADNEQFF.

The CDR3 sequence: CSVAGGSSSYEQYF. The CDR3, as DNA: TGCAGCGTTGCCGGCGGGTCTAGCTCCTACGAGCAGTACTTC. The J gene is TRBJ2-7, the V gene TRBV29-1; maybe TRBD2 (5 bases). Germline CDR1 reads SQVTM; CDR2 reads ANQGSEA. Trimming removed 4 bases from V and 0 bases from J, with 13 bases in between. The CDR3 consists of 14 residues.